This is a list of T cell receptor beta chains from one sample in a study of T cells expressing NK-cell markers. Using the 5' RACE reads, TCRdb records one entry per CDR3 protein without DNA. In total, the table holds some 450,000 distinct CDR3 sequences. Sequencing used blood T cells: a sorted CD56 or NKG2C T cell subset, CD4+ or CD8+ T cells, or bulk PBMC T cells (not recorded which). Receptor source: a woman aged 18-69 years in good health. CDR3s include the opening cysteine and the closing phenylalanine or tryptophan.

len,j_gene,v_gene,CDR3aa
14,TRBJ2-2,TRBV5-4,CASSLGSDTGELFF
18,TRBJ1-2,TRBV15,CATSRPRTGSRLNYGYTF
14,TRBJ1-2,TRBV20-1,CSANRDSGAPGYTF
15,TRBJ2-1,TRBV7-2,CASSPGTGASGGQFF
15,TRBJ1-5,TRBV11-2,CASSPGTSINQPQHF
15,TRBJ2-7,TRBV20-1,CSVTTMGGPAREQYF
13,TRBJ1-1,TRBV12-3/TRBV12-4,CASSFGSYTEAFF
18,TRBJ2-3,TRBV20-1,CSATLPGTSGGWADTQYF
13,TRBJ2-5,TRBV29-1,CSGVQGPQETQYF
13,TRBJ1-1,TRBV11-1,CASTWGLDTEAFF
15,TRBJ1-2,TRBV6-2/TRBV6-3,CASSYEPDRSRGYTF
14,TRBJ1-5,TRBV10-3,CATRPGDSNQPQHF
15,TRBJ2-5,TRBV10-3,CAISVRGANKETQYF
13,TRBJ2-2,TRBV29-1,CSVGGTVGGELFF
16,TRBJ2-1,TRBV2,CASISRTSGGYNEQFF
13,TRBJ2-5,TRBV29-1,CSVAGSGQETQYF
16,TRBJ2-5,TRBV5-1,CASSFTGLAGQETQYF
13,TRBJ2-1,TRBV12-3/TRBV12-4,CASRPLAYNEQFF
13,TRBJ2-1,TRBV20-1,CTGTRASYNEQFF
14,TRBJ2-1,TRBV7-2,CASSPGTYYEEQFF
13,TRBJ1-5,TRBV7-2,CASSTQGNQPQHF
15,TRBJ2-3,TRBV28,CASSPYSASVDTQYF
16,TRBJ1-1,TRBV20-1,CSASWGTGLSNTEAFF
12,TRBJ2-4,TRBV30,CAWDSTANIQYF
16,TRBJ1-6,TRBV7-2,CASSLVSDPYNSPLHF
15,TRBJ1-4,TRBV27,CASRPTGQPNEKLFF
14,TRBJ1-2,TRBV9,CASSVVPENYGYTF
15,TRBJ2-3,TRBV7-3,CASSFLAGGADTQYF
16,TRBJ2-2,TRBV19,CASFSRDRGFGGELFF
14,TRBJ1-1,TRBV5-6,CASMDSPRGTEAFF